The present TCR beta chain was sequenced within a study of blood T cell repertoires in COVID-19. On the study more broadly: The samples span acute and convalescent COVID-19 from the United States, Italy and Spain.

This clone was seen just once. Under the authors' procedure: The assay estimated nucleated cells by amplifying reference gene primers. Data came from immunoSEQ multiplex PCR; TCRdb stores just in-frame clones and leaves some out. V, J and clone size are those of that table, while D and trimming were read from the DNA. In the table there are 250,000 or so clones, over 75% of which are singletons. The CDR3 runs to 14 residues. The V segment lost 5 bases and the J segment 6 bases; nucleotides outside the gene matches: 7. Germline V gene sequence: CDR1 SEHNR, CDR2 FQNEAQ (reference sequence). This sequence was found in a woman between 45 and 60 years old who had recovered from COVID-19. The rearrangement links TRBV7-9 to TRBJ2-3; 8 nucleotides match TRBD2. The sample comprised PBMCs or T cells enriched from blood (not recorded which). The CDR3 DNA follows: TGTGCCAGCAGCCCAGGTAGCGGGAAGGATACGCAGTATTTT. As protein: CASSPGSGKDTQYF. The full variable domain, rest sourced from reference TRBV7-9 and TRBJ2-3, is DTGVSQNPRHKITKRGQNVTFRCDPISEHNRLYWYRQTLGQGPEFLTYFQNEAQLEKSRLLSDRFSAERPKGSFSTLEIQRTEQGDSAMYLCASSPGSGKDTQYFGPGTRLTVL.